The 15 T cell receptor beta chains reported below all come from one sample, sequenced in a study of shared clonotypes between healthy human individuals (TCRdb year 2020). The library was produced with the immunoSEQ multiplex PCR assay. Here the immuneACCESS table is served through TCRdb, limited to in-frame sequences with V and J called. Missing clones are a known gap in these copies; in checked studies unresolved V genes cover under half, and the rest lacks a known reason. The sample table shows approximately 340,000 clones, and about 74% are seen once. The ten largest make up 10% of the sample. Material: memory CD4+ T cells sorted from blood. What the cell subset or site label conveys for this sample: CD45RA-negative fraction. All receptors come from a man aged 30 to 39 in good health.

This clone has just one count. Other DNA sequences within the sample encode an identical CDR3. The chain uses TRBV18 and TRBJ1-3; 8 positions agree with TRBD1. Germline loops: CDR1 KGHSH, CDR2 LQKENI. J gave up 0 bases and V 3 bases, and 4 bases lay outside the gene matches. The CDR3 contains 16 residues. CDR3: CASSPSQGGSGNTIYF. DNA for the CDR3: TGTGCCAGCTCACCTTCACAGGGGGGCTCTGGAAACACCATATATTTT.

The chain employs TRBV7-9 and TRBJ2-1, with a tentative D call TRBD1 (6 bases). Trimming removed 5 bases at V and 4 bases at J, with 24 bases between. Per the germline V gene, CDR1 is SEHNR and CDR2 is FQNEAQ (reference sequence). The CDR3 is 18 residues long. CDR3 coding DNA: TGTGCCAGCAGCCCCGTATCGGCCCTCGGGACAAAATACAATGAGCAGTTCTTC. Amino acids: CASSPVSALGTKYNEQFF.

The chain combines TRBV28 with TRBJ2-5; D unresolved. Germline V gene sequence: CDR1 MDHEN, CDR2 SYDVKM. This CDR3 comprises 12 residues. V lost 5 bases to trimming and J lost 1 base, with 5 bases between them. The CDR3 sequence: CASSPSQETQYF. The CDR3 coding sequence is TGTGCCAGCAGTCCCTCCCAAGAGACCCAGTACTTC.

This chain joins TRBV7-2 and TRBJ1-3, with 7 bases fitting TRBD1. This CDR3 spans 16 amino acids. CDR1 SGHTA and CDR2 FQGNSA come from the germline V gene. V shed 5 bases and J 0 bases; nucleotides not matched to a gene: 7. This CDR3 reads CASSPAQGGSGNTIYF. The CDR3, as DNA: TGTGCCAGCAGCCCTGCTCAGGGGGGCTCTGGAAACACCATATATTTT.

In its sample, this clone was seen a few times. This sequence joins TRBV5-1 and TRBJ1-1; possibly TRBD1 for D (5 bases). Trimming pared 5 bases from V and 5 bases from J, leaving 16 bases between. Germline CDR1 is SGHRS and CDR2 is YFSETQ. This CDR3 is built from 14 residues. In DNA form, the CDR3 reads TGCGCCAGCAGGGAAAATCCCCAGGGAACTGAAGCTTTCTTT. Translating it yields CASRENPQGTEAFF.

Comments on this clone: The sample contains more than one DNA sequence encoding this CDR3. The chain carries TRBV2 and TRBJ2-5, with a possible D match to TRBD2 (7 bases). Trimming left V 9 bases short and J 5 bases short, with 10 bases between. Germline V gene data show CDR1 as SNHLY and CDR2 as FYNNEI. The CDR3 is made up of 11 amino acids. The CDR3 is CASGRGETQYF. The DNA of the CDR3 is TGTGCCAGTGGGAGGGGGGAGACCCAGTACTTC.

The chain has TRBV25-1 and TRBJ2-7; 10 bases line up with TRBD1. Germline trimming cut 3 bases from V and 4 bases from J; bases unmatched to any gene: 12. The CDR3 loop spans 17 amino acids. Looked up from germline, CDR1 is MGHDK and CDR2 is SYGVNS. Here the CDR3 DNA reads TGTGCCAGCAGTGAGCTCTCTGGGGACAGGGGTTCGTACGAGCAGTACTTC. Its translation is CASSELSGDRGSYEQYF.

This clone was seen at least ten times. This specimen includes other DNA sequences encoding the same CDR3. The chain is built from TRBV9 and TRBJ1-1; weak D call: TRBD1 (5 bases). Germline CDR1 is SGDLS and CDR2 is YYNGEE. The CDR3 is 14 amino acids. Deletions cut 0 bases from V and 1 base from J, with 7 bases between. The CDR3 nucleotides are TGTGCCAGCAGCGTAGGGGGCCAGAACACTGAAGCTTTCTTT. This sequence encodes CASSVGGQNTEAFF.

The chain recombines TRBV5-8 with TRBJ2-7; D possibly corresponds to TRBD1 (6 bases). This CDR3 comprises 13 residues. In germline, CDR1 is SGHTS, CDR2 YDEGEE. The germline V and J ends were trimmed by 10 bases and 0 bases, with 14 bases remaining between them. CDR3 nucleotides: TGTGCCGTCAACAGGGTGAGCTCCTACGAGCAGTACTTC. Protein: CAVNRVSSYEQYF.

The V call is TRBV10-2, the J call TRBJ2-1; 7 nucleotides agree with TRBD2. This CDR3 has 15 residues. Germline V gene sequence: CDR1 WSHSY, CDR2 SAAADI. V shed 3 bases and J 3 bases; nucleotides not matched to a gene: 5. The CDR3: CASSEWGLFYNEQFF. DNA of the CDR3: TGCGCCAGCAGTGAATGGGGACTATTCTACAATGAGCAGTTCTTC.

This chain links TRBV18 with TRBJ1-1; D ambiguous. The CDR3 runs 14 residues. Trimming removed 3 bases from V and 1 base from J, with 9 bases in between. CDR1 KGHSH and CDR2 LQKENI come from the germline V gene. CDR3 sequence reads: CASSPAVANTEAFF. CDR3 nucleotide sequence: TGTGCCAGCTCACCCGCAGTGGCGAACACTGAAGCTTTCTTT.

CDR3 coding DNA: TGTGCCAGCAGGACCCTGGACAGGTATAACTATGGCTACACCTTC. Its protein is CASRTLDRYNYGYTF. The chain employs TRBV28 and TRBJ1-2; 7 nucleotides agree with TRBD1. Germline lookup yields CDR1 MDHEN and CDR2 SYDVKM. The length of the CDR3 is 15 residues. The V gene end was trimmed by 6 bases and the J gene end by 1 base; junction bases not matched to a gene: 8.

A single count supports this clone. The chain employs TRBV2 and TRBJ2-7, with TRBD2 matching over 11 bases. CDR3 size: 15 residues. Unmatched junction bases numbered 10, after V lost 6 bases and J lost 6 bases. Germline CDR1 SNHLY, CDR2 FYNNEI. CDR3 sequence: CASSSSGRVSVEQYF. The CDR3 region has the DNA TGTGCCAGCAGCAGTAGCGGGAGGGTATCGGTCGAGCAGTACTTC.

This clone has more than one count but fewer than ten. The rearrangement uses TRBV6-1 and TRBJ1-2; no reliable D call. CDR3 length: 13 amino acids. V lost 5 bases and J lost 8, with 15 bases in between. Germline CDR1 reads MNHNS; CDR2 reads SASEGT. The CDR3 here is CASSPTPGRGYTF. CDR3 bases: TGTGCCAGCAGTCCAACCCCCGGTCGGGGCTACACCTTC.

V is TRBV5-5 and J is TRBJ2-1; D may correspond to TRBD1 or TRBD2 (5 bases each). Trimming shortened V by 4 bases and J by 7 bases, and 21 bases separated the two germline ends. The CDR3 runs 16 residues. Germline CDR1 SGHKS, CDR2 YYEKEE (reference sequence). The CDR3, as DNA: TGTGCCAGCAGCGATTCGACTGACGTGAGGGGTAATGAGCAGTTCTTC. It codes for CASSDSTDVRGNEQFF.